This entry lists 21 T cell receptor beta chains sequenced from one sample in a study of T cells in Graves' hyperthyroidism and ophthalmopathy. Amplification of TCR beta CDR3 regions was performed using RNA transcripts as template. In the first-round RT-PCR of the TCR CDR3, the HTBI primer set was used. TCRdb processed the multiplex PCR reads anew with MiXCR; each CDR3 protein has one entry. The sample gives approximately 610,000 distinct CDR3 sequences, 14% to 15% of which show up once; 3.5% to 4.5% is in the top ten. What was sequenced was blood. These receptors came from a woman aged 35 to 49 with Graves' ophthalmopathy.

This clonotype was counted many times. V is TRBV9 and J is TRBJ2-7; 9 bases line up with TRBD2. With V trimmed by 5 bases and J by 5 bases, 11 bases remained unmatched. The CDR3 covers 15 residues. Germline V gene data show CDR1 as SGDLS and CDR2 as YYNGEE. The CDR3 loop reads CASSNGGRVSHEQYF. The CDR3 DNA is TGTGCCAGCAGTAATGGCGGGAGGGTAAGCCACGAGCAGTACTTC.

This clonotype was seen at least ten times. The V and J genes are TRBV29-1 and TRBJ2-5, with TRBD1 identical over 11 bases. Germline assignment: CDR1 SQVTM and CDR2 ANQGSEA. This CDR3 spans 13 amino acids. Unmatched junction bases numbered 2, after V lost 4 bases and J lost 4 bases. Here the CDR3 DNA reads TGCAGCGTTGTAGGACAGGGGGCAGAGACCCAGTACTTC. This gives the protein CSVVGQGAETQYF. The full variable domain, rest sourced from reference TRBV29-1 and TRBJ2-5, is SAVISQKPSRDICQRGTSLTIQCQVDSQVTMMFWYRQQPGQSLTLIATANQGSEATYESGFVIDKFPISRPNLTFSTLTVSNMSPEDSSIYLCSVVGQGAETQYFGPGTRLLVL.

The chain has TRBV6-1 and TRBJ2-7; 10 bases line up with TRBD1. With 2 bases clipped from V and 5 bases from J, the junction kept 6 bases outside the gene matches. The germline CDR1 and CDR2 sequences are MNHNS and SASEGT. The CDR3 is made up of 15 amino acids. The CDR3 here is CASSEWTGGQHEQYF. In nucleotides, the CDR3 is TGTGCCAGCAGTGAATGGACAGGGGGTCAACACGAGCAGTACTTC.

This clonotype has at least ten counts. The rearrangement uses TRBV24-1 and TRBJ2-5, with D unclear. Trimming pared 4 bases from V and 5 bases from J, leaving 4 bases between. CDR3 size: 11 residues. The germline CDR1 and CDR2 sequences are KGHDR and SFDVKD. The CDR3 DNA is TGTGCCACCAGTGAACAGGAGACCCAGTACTTC. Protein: CATSEQETQYF.

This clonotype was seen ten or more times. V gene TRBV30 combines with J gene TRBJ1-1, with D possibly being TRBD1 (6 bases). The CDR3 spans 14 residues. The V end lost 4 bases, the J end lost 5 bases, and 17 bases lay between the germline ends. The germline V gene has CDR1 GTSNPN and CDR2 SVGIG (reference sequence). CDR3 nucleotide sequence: TGTGCCTGGAAGATGGGGGGCCTGGGGACTGAAGCTTTCTTT. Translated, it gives CAWKMGGLGTEAFF.

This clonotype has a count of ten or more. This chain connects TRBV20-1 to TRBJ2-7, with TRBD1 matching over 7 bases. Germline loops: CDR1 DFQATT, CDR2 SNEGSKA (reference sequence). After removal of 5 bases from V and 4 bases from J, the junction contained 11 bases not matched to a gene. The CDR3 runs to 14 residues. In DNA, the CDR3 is TGCAGTGCTCGTTCCGGGACAGACGATTACGAGCAGTACTTC. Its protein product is CSARSGTDDYEQYF.

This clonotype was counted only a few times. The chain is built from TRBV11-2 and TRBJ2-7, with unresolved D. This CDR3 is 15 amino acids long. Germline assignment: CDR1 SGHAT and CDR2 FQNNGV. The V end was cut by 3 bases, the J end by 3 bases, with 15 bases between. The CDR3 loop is CASSLITRFGYEQYF. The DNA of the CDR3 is TGTGCCAGCAGCTTGATAACAAGATTTGGCTACGAGCAGTACTTC.

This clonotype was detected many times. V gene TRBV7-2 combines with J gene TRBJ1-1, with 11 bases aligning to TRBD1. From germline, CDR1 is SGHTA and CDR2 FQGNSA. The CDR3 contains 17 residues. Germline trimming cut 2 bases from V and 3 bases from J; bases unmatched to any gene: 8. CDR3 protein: CASSLHQMGQGDTEAFF. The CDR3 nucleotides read TGTGCCAGCAGCTTACACCAGATGGGACAGGGGGACACTGAAGCTTTCTTT.

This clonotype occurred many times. CDR3 residues: CASSGFQGKAPNYGYTF. The CDR3 DNA is TGTGCCAGCAGTGGATTCCAGGGGAAGGCCCCTAACTATGGCTACACCTTC. J is TRBJ1-2 and V is TRBV6-1, with D maybe TRBD1 (6 bases). Germline V CDR1 and CDR2: MNHNS, SASEGT. CDR3 length equals 17 residues. Trimming shortened V by 4 bases and J by 0 bases, and 18 bases separated the two germline ends.

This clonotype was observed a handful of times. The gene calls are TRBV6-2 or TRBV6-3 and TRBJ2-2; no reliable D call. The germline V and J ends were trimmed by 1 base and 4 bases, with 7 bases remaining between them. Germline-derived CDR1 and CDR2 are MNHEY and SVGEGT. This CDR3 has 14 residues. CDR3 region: CASSYLLTTGELFF. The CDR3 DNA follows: TGTGCCAGCAGTTACTTACTTACCACCGGGGAGCTGTTTTTT.

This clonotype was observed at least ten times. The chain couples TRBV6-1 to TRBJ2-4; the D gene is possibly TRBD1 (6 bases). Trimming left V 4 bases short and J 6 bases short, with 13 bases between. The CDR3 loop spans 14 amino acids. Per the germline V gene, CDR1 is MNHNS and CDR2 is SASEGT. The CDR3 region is CASSAFGGGNIQYF. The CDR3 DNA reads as TGTGCCAGCAGTGCCTTTGGGGGCGGAAACATTCAGTACTTC.

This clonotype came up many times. The CDR3 nucleotides read TGTGCCAGCAGCCCTACACATGGCGAGCAGTACTTC. This codes for CASSPTHGEQYF. The rearrangement links TRBV28 to TRBJ2-7, with D unresolved. Trimming took 6 bases from V and 6 from J, leaving 12 bases between them. This CDR3 region has 12 residues. Germline V gene sequence: CDR1 MDHEN, CDR2 SYDVKM.

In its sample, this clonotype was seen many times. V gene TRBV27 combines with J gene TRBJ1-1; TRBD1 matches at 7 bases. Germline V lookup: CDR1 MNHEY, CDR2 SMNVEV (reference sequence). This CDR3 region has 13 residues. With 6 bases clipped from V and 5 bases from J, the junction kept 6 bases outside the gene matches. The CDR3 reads CASSATGWTEAFF. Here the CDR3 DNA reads TGTGCCAGCAGCGCGACAGGGTGGACTGAAGCTTTCTTT.

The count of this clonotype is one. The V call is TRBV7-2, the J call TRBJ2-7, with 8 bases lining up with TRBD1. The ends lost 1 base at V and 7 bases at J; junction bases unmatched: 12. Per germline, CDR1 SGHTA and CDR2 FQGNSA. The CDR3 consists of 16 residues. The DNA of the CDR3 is TGTGCCAGCAGCTTAGGGCCAGGGGGCGCGCCGGGGGAGCAGTACTTC. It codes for CASSLGPGGAPGEQYF.

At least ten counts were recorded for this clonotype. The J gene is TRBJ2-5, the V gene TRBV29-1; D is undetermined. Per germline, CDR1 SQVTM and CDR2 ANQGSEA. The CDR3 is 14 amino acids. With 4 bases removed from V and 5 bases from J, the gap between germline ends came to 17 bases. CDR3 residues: CSVAGNGPPETQYF. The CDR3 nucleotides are TGCAGCGTTGCAGGCAACGGCCCCCCGGAGACCCAGTACTTC.

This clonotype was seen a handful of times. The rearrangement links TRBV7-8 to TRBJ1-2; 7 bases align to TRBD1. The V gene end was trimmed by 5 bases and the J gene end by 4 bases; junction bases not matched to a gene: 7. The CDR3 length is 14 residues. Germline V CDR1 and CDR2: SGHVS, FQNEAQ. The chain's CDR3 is CASSTDRSGYGYTF. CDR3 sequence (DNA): TGTGCCAGCAGCACGGACAGGTCGGGCTATGGCTACACCTTC.

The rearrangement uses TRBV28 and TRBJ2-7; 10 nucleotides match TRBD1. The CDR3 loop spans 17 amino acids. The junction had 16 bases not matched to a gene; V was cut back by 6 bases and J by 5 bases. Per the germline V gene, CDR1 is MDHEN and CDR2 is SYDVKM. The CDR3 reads CASSSDRDRGLLNEQYF. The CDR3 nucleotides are TGTGCCAGCAGCTCAGACAGAGACAGGGGGCTTTTGAACGAGCAGTACTTC.

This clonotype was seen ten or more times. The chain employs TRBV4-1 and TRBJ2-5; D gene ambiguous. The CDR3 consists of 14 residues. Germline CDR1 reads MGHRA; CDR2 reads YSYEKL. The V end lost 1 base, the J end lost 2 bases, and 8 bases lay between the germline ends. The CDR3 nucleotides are TGCGCCAGCAGCCAAGCACCAGATCAAGAGACCCAGTACTTC. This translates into CASSQAPDQETQYF.

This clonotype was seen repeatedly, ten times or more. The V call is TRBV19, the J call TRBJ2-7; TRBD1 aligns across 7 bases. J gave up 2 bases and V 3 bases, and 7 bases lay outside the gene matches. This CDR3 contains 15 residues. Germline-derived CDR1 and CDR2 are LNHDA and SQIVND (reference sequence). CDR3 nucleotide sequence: TGTGCCAGTAGTATCCAGGGGGTGGCCCCCTACGAGCAGTACTTC. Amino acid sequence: CASSIQGVAPYEQYF.

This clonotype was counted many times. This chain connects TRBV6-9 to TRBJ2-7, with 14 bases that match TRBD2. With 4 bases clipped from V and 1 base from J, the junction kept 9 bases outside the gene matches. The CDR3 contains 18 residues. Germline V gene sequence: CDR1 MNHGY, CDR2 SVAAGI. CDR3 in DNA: TGTGCCAGCAGTTCCCTGACTAGCGGGAGGGTTCGGTCCTACGAGCAGTACTTC. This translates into CASSSLTSGRVRSYEQYF.

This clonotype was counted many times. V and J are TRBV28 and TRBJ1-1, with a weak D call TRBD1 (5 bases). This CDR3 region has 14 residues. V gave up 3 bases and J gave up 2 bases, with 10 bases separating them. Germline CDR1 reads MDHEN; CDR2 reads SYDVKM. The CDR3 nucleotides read TGTGCCAGCAGTTTCGACAGAAGAAACACTGAAGCTTTCTTT. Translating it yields CASSFDRRNTEAFF. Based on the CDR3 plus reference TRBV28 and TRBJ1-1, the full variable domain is DVKVTQSSRYLVKRTGEKVFLECVQDMDHENMFWYRQDPGLGLRLIYFSYDVKMKEKGDIPEGYSVSREKKERFSLILESASTNQTSMYLCASSFDRRNTEAFFGQGTRLTVV.